Each of the 18 T cell receptor beta chains below was sequenced from the same sample in a study of blood T cell repertoires in COVID-19. Sequencing was performed with immunoSEQ multiplex PCR; in TCRdb, only in-frame clones are kept and a portion is missing. The sample consists of about 330,000 clones, about 91% of them appearing once. The sample consisted of peripheral blood. The receptors here all came from a man aged 25 to 40 with COVID-19, enrolled during active disease.

The chain joins TRBV18 to TRBJ2-5; 9 bases agree with TRBD2. V dropped 3 bases and J dropped 3; count of bases not matched to a gene: 2. The germline V gene encodes CDR1 KGHSH and CDR2 LQKENI. The CDR3 loop spans 14 amino acids. The CDR3 sequence is CASSPLAGKETQYF. The CDR3 nucleotides are TGTGCCAGCTCACCCCTAGCGGGGAAAGAGACCCAGTACTTC.

This chain uses TRBV19 with TRBJ1-6, with D hard to call. The V gene's germline CDR1 is LNHDA and CDR2 SQIVND (reference sequence). The CDR3 sequence is 15 residues long. V lost 3 bases, J lost 9 bases, and 15 bases lay in between. CDR3 bases: TGTGCCAGTAGTATGGGAGAGGCCTGGGGTTCACCCCTCCACTTT. Protein product: CASSMGEAWGSPLHF.

J is TRBJ2-2 and V is TRBV6-5; TRBD2 is a possible D gene (5 bases). The CDR3 length is 14 residues. The germline V gene encodes CDR1 MNHEY and CDR2 SVGAGI. V was clipped by 11 bases and J by 3 bases, with 16 bases between them. CDR3 coding DNA: TGTGCCGGGAGTCCCTCCGGGGACACCGGGGAGCTGTTTTTT. It specifies CAGSPSGDTGELFF.

CDR3 coding DNA: TGCAGTGCAGCGAAGGTTAATGAGCAGTTCTTC. Translating gives CSAAKVNEQFF. V and J are TRBV20-1 and TRBJ2-1; no clear D gene. V gave up 6 bases and J gave up 7 bases, with 10 bases separating them. The CDR3 spans 11 residues. Per germline, CDR1 DFQATT and CDR2 SNEGSKA (reference sequence).

V and J are TRBV28 and TRBJ2-7, with 9 bases fitting TRBD1. V shed 8 bases, J shed 4 bases, and the junction held 9 bases outside the gene matches. Germline V gene data show CDR1 as MDHEN and CDR2 as SYDVKM. The CDR3 totals 14 residues. The CDR3: CASAYRGPLYEQYF. The CDR3 bases are TGTGCCAGCGCATACAGGGGGCCTTTATACGAGCAGTACTTC.

The table lists this clone with a count of one. The genes are TRBV2 and TRBJ2-1; D perhaps matches TRBD1 (5 bases). The CDR3 spans 12 residues. V lost 5 bases and J lost 4, with 6 bases in between. Looked up from germline, CDR1 is SNHLY and CDR2 is FYNNEI. The CDR3 loop reads CASSNRYNEQFF. CDR3 in DNA: TGTGCCAGCAGTAACAGGTACAATGAGCAGTTCTTC. The full variable domain, completed using reference TRBV2 and TRBJ2-1, is EPEVTQTPSHQVTQMGQEVILRCVPISNHLYFYWYRQILGQKVEFLVSFYNNEISEKSEIFDDQFSVERPDGSNFTLKIRSTKLEDSAMYFCASSNRYNEQFFGPGTRLTVL.

V is TRBV7-9 and J is TRBJ2-3; 12 nucleotides line up with TRBD2. This CDR3 contains 15 residues. With 5 bases clipped from V and 6 bases from J, the junction kept 6 bases outside the gene matches. Germline CDR1 reads SEHNR; CDR2 reads FQNEAQ (reference sequence). CDR3 region: CASSPGLAGPDTQYF. The CDR3 nucleotides are TGTGCCAGCAGCCCGGGACTAGCGGGCCCGGATACGCAGTATTTT.

The chain recombines TRBV3-1 (or the pseudogene TRBV3-2) with TRBJ1-2; 8 nucleotides align to TRBD1. Germline lookup yields CDR1 LGHDT and CDR2 YNNKEL (reference sequence). Unmatched junction bases numbered 8, after V lost 7 bases and J lost 4 bases. CDR3 length: 14 residues. DNA of the CDR3: TGTGCCAGCACCCCCACAGGGGGGAGCTATGGCTACACCTTC. Encoded protein: CASTPTGGSYGYTF.

Turning to this clone: Other DNA sequences in this sample translate to the same CDR3. The gene calls are TRBV27 and TRBJ2-7, with D perhaps TRBD1 (5 bases). CDR1 is MNHEY and CDR2 is SMNVEV in the germline V gene (reference sequence). V was trimmed by 6 bases and J by 4 bases, leaving 10 bases between them. The CDR3 is 12 residues long. The CDR3 reads CASSSQGYEQYF. For the CDR3, the DNA is TGTGCCAGCAGCAGTCAGGGTTACGAGCAGTACTTC.

The V call is TRBV7-9, the J call TRBJ2-1; no clear D. CDR1 is SEHNR, CDR2 FQNEAQ, per germline (reference sequence). This CDR3 comprises 15 residues. V was clipped by 2 bases and J by 3 bases, with 11 bases between them. DNA of the CDR3: TGTGCCAGCAGCTTAAGGCTAGTATTCTACAATGAGCAGTTCTTC. It translates to CASSLRLVFYNEQFF.

V and J are TRBV7-9 and TRBJ2-2; D uncertain. The CDR3 totals 13 residues. Trimming cost V 5 bases and J 3 bases, with 7 bases left between them. Germline V lookup: CDR1 SEHNR, CDR2 FQNEAQ (reference sequence). The CDR3 bases are TGTGCCAGCAGCCGCGGTGACACCGGGGAGCTGTTTTTT. Its translation: CASSRGDTGELFF.

This clone was found once. The V call is TRBV25-1, the J call TRBJ2-5; perhaps TRBD2 as D (5 bases). This CDR3 contains 12 residues. Germline V gives CDR1 MGHDK, CDR2 SYGVNS. Trimming shortened V by 3 bases and J by 6 bases, and 8 bases separated the two germline ends. The CDR3 sequence is CASSDVGKTQYF. Written as DNA, the CDR3 is TGTGCCAGCAGTGATGTCGGGAAGACCCAGTACTTC.

The rearrangement uses TRBV18 and TRBJ2-7; the match to TRBD2 covers 9 bases. V lost 6 bases, J lost 5 bases, and 8 bases stayed unmatched. The CDR3 contains 14 residues. Germline assignment: CDR1 KGHSH and CDR2 LQKENI. The CDR3 is CASSLAGTSHEQYF. CDR3 DNA sequence: TGTGCCAGCTCTCTAGCGGGGACAAGTCACGAGCAGTACTTC.

This clone occurred a few times. CDR3 sequence (DNA): TGTGCCAGCAGCTTACAGGGTGACACTGAAGCTTTCTTT. It yields the protein CASSLQGDTEAFF. The chain is built from TRBV7-2 and TRBJ1-1; possibly TRBD1 for D (5 bases). Trimming cost V 2 bases and J 3 bases, with 7 bases left between them. The CDR3 is 13 residues long. Germline loops: CDR1 SGHTA, CDR2 FQGNSA. The full variable domain, with the rest looked up from reference TRBV7-2 and TRBJ1-1, is GAGVSQSPSNKVTEKGKDVELRCDPISGHTALYWYRQSLGQGLEFLIYFQGNSAPDKSGLPSDRFSAERTGGSVSTLTIQRTQQEDSAVYLCASSLQGDTEAFFGQGTRLTVV.

V and J are TRBV11-3 and TRBJ2-3; 7 bases are shared with TRBD2. Germline CDR1 SGHNT, CDR2 YENEEA. V lost 4 bases, J lost 5 bases, and 6 bases stayed unmatched. There are 14 residues in the CDR3. The CDR3 is CASSSRRGVDTQYF. DNA of the CDR3: TGTGCCAGCAGCTCGCGCCGGGGGGTAGATACGCAGTATTTT.

This clone was seen a handful of times. This sequence joins TRBV7-2 and TRBJ1-3; D is unclear. Germline-derived CDR1 and CDR2 are SGHTA and FQGNSA. V lost 5 bases and J 3 bases, leaving 14 bases between the germline ends. The CDR3 is 15 residues long. In DNA form, the CDR3 reads TGTGCCAGCAGCCGTGATACTGTTATTGGAAACACCATATATTTT. As protein: CASSRDTVIGNTIYF.

The chain uses TRBV7-9 and TRBJ2-2; D possibly corresponds to TRBD2 (5 bases). CDR1 and CDR2 from the germline V gene are SEHNR and FQNEAQ (reference sequence). Trimming cost V 4 bases and J 3 bases, with 12 bases left between them. This CDR3 region has 15 residues. DNA for the CDR3: TGTGCCAGCAGCTCCCCGGACTCGCACACCGGGGAGCTGTTTTTT. It yields the protein CASSSPDSHTGELFF.

The chain combines TRBV5-5 with TRBJ2-5; D possibly corresponds to TRBD2 (6 bases). The V end was cut by 6 bases, the J end by 2 bases, with 14 bases between. Germline CDR1 reads SGHKS; CDR2 reads YYEKEE (reference sequence). The CDR3 sequence is 14 residues long. CDR3 region: CASTRGAAQETQYF. In DNA form, the CDR3 reads TGTGCCAGCACCCGCGGGGCAGCACAAGAGACCCAGTACTTC. Full variable domain (missing parts from reference TRBV5-5 and TRBJ2-5): DAGVTQSPTHLIKTRGQQVTLRCSPISGHKSVSWYQQVLGQGPQFIFQYYEKEERGRGNFPDRFSARQFPNYSSELNVNALLLGDSALYLCASTRGAAQETQYFGPGTRLLVL.